The next 17 T cell receptor beta chains were all read from a single sample in a study of cytomegalovirus exposure and HLA in healthy donors. 60 Vbeta and 13 Jbeta primers were used in PCR. Clones were read by immunoSEQ multiplex PCR, and TCRdb kept only the in-frame ones, dropping some. The data show about 190,000 clones, approximately 80% seen once. Sequenced sample: PBMCs. Receptors originate from a woman in her thirties in good health and CMV-seropositive.

J is TRBJ2-7 and V is TRBV9; 11 bases agree with TRBD2. Per germline, CDR1 SGDLS and CDR2 YYNGEE. V dropped 0 bases and J dropped 3; count of bases not matched to a gene: 2. The CDR3 runs 15 residues. CDR3 coding DNA: TGTGCCAGCAGCGTAGGTACTAGCGGGAGCTACGAGCAGTACTTC. This gives the protein CASSVGTSGSYEQYF.

This chain connects TRBV7-3 to TRBJ1-1; D gene uncertain. V was cut by 3 bases and J by 1 base, with 6 bases left in between. CDR3 length: 13 residues. Germline assignment: CDR1 SGHTA and CDR2 FQGTGA. The DNA of the CDR3 is TGTGCCAGCAGCTTCGGGGAGAACACTGAAGCTTTCTTT. Amino acids: CASSFGENTEAFF.

The J gene is TRBJ1-1, the V gene TRBV6-5, with a possible D match to TRBD1 (6 bases). The CDR3 loop spans 13 amino acids. Germline CDR1 and CDR2: MNHEY and SVGAGI. V was clipped by 2 bases and J by 8 bases, with 12 bases between them. CDR3 amino acids: CASSYLGAREAFF. The CDR3 DNA reads TGTGCCAGCAGTTACCTGGGGGCAAGGGAAGCTTTCTTT.

The V gene is TRBV7-2, the J gene TRBJ1-2; unclear D gene. The germline V and J ends were trimmed by 4 bases and 4 bases, with 10 bases remaining between them. Germline CDR1 is SGHTA and CDR2 is FQGNSA. This CDR3 contains 13 residues. CDR3 DNA sequence: TGTGCCAGCAGCTCGCGCAGACTCTATGGCTACACCTTC. This encodes CASSSRRLYGYTF. The full variable domain, its missing parts supplied by reference TRBV7-2 and TRBJ1-2, is GAGVSQSPSNKVTEKGKDVELRCDPISGHTALYWYRQSLGQGLEFLIYFQGNSAPDKSGLPSDRFSAERTGGSVSTLTIQRTQQEDSAVYLCASSSRRLYGYTFGSGTRLTVV.

The chain couples TRBV18 to TRBJ2-1; 14 bases match TRBD2. The CDR3 length is 15 residues. The ends lost 6 bases at V and 7 bases at J; junction bases unmatched: 5. The germline gives CDR1 KGHSH, CDR2 LQKENI. The chain's CDR3 is CASSGTSGSRNEQFF. CDR3 DNA: TGTGCCAGCTCGGGGACTAGCGGGAGTAGGAATGAGCAGTTCTTC.

V and J are TRBV5-4 and TRBJ2-3; TRBD2 matches 14 bases. Losses at the gene ends were 6 bases for V and 5 bases for J; bases not matched to a gene: 2. Germline values: CDR1 SGHNT, CDR2 YYREEE (reference sequence). The CDR3 totals 14 residues. The CDR3 here is CASKGTSGRDTQYF. The CDR3 bases are TGTGCCAGCAAAGGGACTAGCGGGAGAGATACGCAGTATTTT. Complete variable domain (other parts from reference TRBV5-4 and TRBJ2-3): ETGVTQSPTHLIKTRGQQVTLRCSSQSGHNTVSWYQQALGQGPQFIFQYYREEENGRGNFPPRFSGLQFPNYSSELNVNALELDDSALYLCASKGTSGRDTQYFGPGTRLTVL.

The rearrangement links TRBV27 to TRBJ1-5, with 7 bases that match TRBD1. Germline V gene data show CDR1 as MNHEY and CDR2 as SMNVEV (reference sequence). V lost 5 bases and J lost 1; bases outside the gene matches: 2. This CDR3 is built from 14 residues. The CDR3 region is CASSQQGSNQPQHF. The DNA of the CDR3 is TGTGCCAGCAGTCAACAGGGGAGCAATCAGCCCCAGCATTTT.

This sequence joins TRBV7-8 and TRBJ2-1, with D tentatively TRBD2 (6 bases). CDR1 is SGHVS and CDR2 is FQNEAQ in the germline V gene. V shed 1 base and J shed 14 bases, with 18 bases lying between them. The CDR3 consists of 14 residues. The DNA for the CDR3 is TGTGCCAGCAGCTTAGTGGGAGGCTACCCACGAAAGTTCTTC. Translated, it gives CASSLVGGYPRKFF.

The sample holds one count of this clone. This rearrangement joins TRBV9 to TRBJ2-5; 7 positions agree with TRBD1. The CDR3 runs 15 residues. The J segment lost 0 bases and the V segment lost 0 bases, leaving 2 bases of the junction unmatched. CDR1 and CDR2 from the germline V gene are SGDLS and YYNGEE. The chain's CDR3 is CASSVEGAYQETQYF. The CDR3 DNA reads as TGTGCCAGCAGCGTAGAGGGGGCGTACCAAGAGACCCAGTACTTC. The complete variable domain, with remaining parts taken from reference TRBV9 and TRBJ2-5, reads DSGVTQTPKHLITATGQRVTLRCSPRSGDLSVYWYQQSLDQGLQFLIQYYNGEERAKGNILERFSAQQFPDLHSELNLSSLELGDSALYFCASSVEGAYQETQYFGPGTRLLVL.

The chain joins TRBV2 to TRBJ1-1, with D uncertain. V lost 3 bases, J lost 3 bases, and 11 bases lay in between. Germline assignment: CDR1 SNHLY and CDR2 FYNNEI. This CDR3 is built from 14 residues. The CDR3: CASSEFRGDTEAFF. The CDR3 DNA is TGTGCCAGCAGTGAGTTTCGGGGAGACACTGAAGCTTTCTTT.

The J gene is TRBJ1-5, the V gene TRBV2; D is ambiguous. Germline V gene lookup returns CDR1 SNHLY and CDR2 FYNNEI. The V and J ends lost 5 bases and 3 bases respectively, with 8 bases between them. CDR3 length: 13 residues. The CDR3 DNA is TGTGCCAGCAGTAGGGAGATCAATCAGCCCCAGCATTTT. This sequence encodes CASSREINQPQHF.

The chain is built from TRBV5-1 and TRBJ1-1; no clear D. The CDR3 runs 14 residues. The V end lost 0 bases, the J end lost 4 bases, and 10 bases lay between the germline ends. Germline CDR1 SGHRS, CDR2 YFSETQ. The chain's CDR3 is CASSLESGSTEAFF. The CDR3 nucleotides are TGCGCCAGCAGCTTGGAAAGCGGGAGCACTGAAGCTTTCTTT.

J is TRBJ2-1 and V is TRBV30; no clear D gene. Trimming took 2 bases from V and 2 from J, leaving 13 bases between them. This CDR3 has 15 amino acids. CDR1 and CDR2 from the germline V gene are GTSNPN and SVGIG (reference sequence). The CDR3 sequence: CAWSMTGLAYNEQFF. The CDR3 DNA is TGTGCCTGGAGTATGACCGGCCTAGCCTACAATGAGCAGTTCTTC.

This clone is a singleton in its sample. The CDR3, as DNA: TGTGCCAGTAAAATTGGCCATGAGCAGTTCTTC. It encodes CASKIGHEQFF. V usage is TRBV19 and J usage is TRBJ2-1; D gene uncertain. The CDR3 sequence is 11 residues long. Per the germline V gene, CDR1 is LNHDA and CDR2 is SQIVND (reference sequence). Trimming stripped 7 bases from V and 8 bases from J, with 9 bases between.

This clone was counted only a few times. This rearrangement joins TRBV18 to TRBJ1-2; 10 positions match TRBD1. Trimming removed 6 bases from V and 3 bases from J; junction bases left unmatched: 4. CDR3 length: 14 residues. Looked up from germline, CDR1 is KGHSH and CDR2 is LQKENI. The CDR3 bases are TGTGCCAGCTCCGGACAGGGGGTAGACTATGGCTACACCTTC. Encoded protein: CASSGQGVDYGYTF.

The rearrangement uses TRBV6-1 and TRBJ1-3; possibly TRBD1 for D (5 bases). V was shortened by 3 bases and J by 1 base, with 13 bases between the two germline ends. The germline gives CDR1 MNHNS, CDR2 SASEGT. The CDR3 totals 16 residues. CDR3 DNA: TGTGCCAGCAGTGACCAGGGTCCGCATTCTGGAAACACCATATATTTT. As protein: CASSDQGPHSGNTIYF.

The V call is TRBV18, the J call TRBJ2-5, with TRBD1 matching 12 bases. The CDR3 contains 15 residues. CDR1 is KGHSH, CDR2 LQKENI, per germline. The ends lost 4 bases at V and 5 bases at J; junction bases unmatched: 5. CDR3 sequence reads: CASSRDRGREETQYF. As DNA, the CDR3 is TGTGCCAGCTCACGGGACAGGGGGCGAGAGGAGACCCAGTACTTC.